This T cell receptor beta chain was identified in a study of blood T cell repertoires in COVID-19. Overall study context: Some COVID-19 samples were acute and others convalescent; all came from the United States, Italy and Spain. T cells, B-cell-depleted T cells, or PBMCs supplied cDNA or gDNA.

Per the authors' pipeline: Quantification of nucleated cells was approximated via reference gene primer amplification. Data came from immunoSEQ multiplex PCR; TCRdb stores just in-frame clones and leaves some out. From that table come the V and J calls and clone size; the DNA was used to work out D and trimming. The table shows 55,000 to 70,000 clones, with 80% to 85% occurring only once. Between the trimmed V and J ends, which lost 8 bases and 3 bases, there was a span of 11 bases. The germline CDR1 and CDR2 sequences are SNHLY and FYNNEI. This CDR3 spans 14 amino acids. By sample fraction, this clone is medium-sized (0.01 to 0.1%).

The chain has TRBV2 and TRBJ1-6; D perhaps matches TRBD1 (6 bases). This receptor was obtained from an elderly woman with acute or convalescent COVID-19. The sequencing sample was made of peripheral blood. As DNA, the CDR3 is TGTGCCAGCGGACAGAAAGACTATAATTCACCCCTCCACTTT. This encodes CASGQKDYNSPLHF.